This TCR beta chain stems from a study of PD-L1 blockade in urothelial cancer. The overall study: Once treatment had started, blood was analyzed at 3 weeks (second dose) and again at 6 weeks.

CDR3 length: 13 amino acids. Germline V gene sequence: CDR1 MNHEY, CDR2 SVGAGI. V lost 2 bases to trimming and J lost 8 bases; unmatched junction nucleotides: 5. Time point denoted: pretreatment peripheral blood. The method was immunoSEQ multiplex PCR; TCRdb's version includes in-frame clones alone and lacks a portion of them. The data show about 86,000 clones, with more than 70% seen just once and over 13% held by the top ten. Sample: PBMCs, taken around atezolizumab (anti-PD-L1) treatment. The chain recombines TRBV6-5 with TRBJ1-2; TRBD1 aligns across 7 bases. This receptor was identified in a man aged 55-75 years with urothelial cancer. The CDR3 loop reads CASSYETGTGYTF. The CDR3 DNA follows: TGTGCCAGCAGTTACGAGACAGGGACCGGCTACACCTTC.